The source of this TCR beta chain is a study of Tregs in tolerant kidney transplant recipients. The study, taken as a whole, reports: Biological reproducibility was not directly addressed in this study. Activated donor B cell expansion appeared to reveal the most relevant donor-specific TCRbeta repertoire. Findings come from small patient numbers and require larger validation.

The CDR3 has 13 amino acids. Trimming took 3 bases from V and 9 from J, leaving 15 bases between them. Germline V CDR1 and CDR2: GTSNPN, SVGIG (reference sequence). CD4+CD25+CD127- Tregs, CD4+CD25- non-Tregs, CD4 and CD8 cells were sorted. Remarks on this clone: The antigen is unknown.

TCRdb's table, derived via immunoSEQ multiplex PCR, lists solely in-frame clones and lacks some. The profile shows some 88,000 clones, around 94% of them singletons. Sequenced input: CD8+ T cells from blood. This clonotype was sampled from a human donor in good health. The chain has TRBV30 and TRBJ2-1; D ambiguous. The CDR3 protein is CAWRSFSPGEQFF. The CDR3 coding sequence is TGTGCCTGGAGGTCTTTCAGCCCCGGTGAGCAGTTCTTC.